This T cell receptor beta chain derives from a study of cytomegalovirus exposure and HLA in healthy donors. Study conclusions and caveats: Links to common viral pathogens appeared, in a later analysis, for several of the most significant clusters. Productive status was seen about 90% or about 30% of the time for most TCR beta V segments in an earlier analysis.

Per germline, CDR1 MNHEY and CDR2 SVGAGI. V was clipped by 7 bases and J by 1 base; unmatched bases: 3. The CDR3 sequence is 15 residues long. 13 Jbeta primers and 60 Vbeta primers were used for the PCR. Measured with immunoSEQ multiplex PCR; TCRdb has only the in-frame clones, and not every one. The sample yields approximately 190,000 clones, roughly 73% seen once. In its sample, this clone was seen once. Its target is unknown. Input material: PBMCs. This sequence joins TRBV6-5 and TRBJ2-2; 10 nucleotides align to TRBD2. The sequence derives from a woman aged 25-40 years in good health and CMV-seropositive. CDR3 bases: TGTGCCAGCACCGGGACTAGCGTGAACACCGGGGAGCTGTTTTTT. This sequence encodes CASTGTSVNTGELFF.